The clone carrying this T cell receptor (beta chain) was seen more than once but under ten times. Its target is not known. The sample is drawn from a study of blood T cells in healthy people across ages. CDR3 length: 15 residues. Germline V gives CDR1 MNHEY, CDR2 SVGAGI. V lost 5 bases and J lost 8, with 18 bases in between. Individuals who donated were healthy Caucasians from Russia aged about 6 to 100. Then a second PCR, running roughly 6 to 12 cycles, was carried out with a sample-barcoded 5' primer and a J-beta primer mix. Template switching added a 12-random-nucleotide identifier to every cDNA molecule. A single record per CDR3 protein comes from TCRdb applying MiXCR to the 5' RACE reads. The data contain 1,100,000 or so distinct CDR3 sequences, 35% to 50% of them seen just once; the ten biggest clones take up approximately 20%. Study findings and constraints: Estimated diversity, derived from one million T cells, was regarded as an underestimate. Higher naive T cell percentage went strongly together with higher TCR beta diversity.

The clonotype comes from a woman in her sixties in good health. The material sequenced was blood. V gene TRBV6-5 combines with J gene TRBJ1-4; D may be TRBD1 (5 bases). The chain's CDR3 is CASSTAGRVWEKLFF. The CDR3 nucleotides are TGTGCCAGCAGTACGGCTGGCAGGGTTTGGGAAAAACTGTTTTTT.